A selection of T cell receptor beta chains follows, all from one sample in a study of OX40 agonist ivuxolimab in advanced cancers. The data were produced by immunoSEQ multiplex PCR, yet TCRdb's version contains in-frame clones alone and is incomplete. Of approximately 54,000 clones detected, 65% to 85% appear once; the ten largest clones hold about 3%. Here the sequenced sample was CD4+ or CD8+ T cells sorted from blood, taken in a trial of the OX40 agonist ivuxolimab. The receptors originated from an adult with an advanced solid tumor such as melanoma, head and neck, liver or kidney cancer. The CDR3 runs from the conserved cysteine through the conserved F or W. The D gene is left open where the match is weak. Clone size is stated in some rows and not others, as once, few, many or a class when expanded.

>-|TRBV6-5|TRBJ1-1|TRBD1
TGTGCCAGCAGTTCGGGACAGGGAGTTATGAACACTGAAGCTTTCTTT
CASSSGQGVMNTEAFF
>-|TRBV15|TRBJ2-1|TRBD2
TGTGCCACGAGGAGCGGGGGGCCTCTTAATGAGCAGTTCTTC
CATRSGGPLNEQFF
>-|TRBV27|TRBJ2-5|TRBD1
TGTGCCAGTGGACAGGGGGCTGGGGGGACCCAGTACTTC
CASGQGAGGTQYF
>-|TRBV19|TRBJ1-2|-
TGTGCCAGTAGTATATCAGGGGCGGTTGGCTACACCTTC
CASSISGAVGYTF
>-|TRBV12-5|TRBJ2-2|-
TGTGCTAGTGGTTTGTGGGGGAGCGGGGAGCTGTTTTTT
CASGLWGSGELFF
>few|TRBV4-3|TRBJ1-2|TRBD1
TGCGCCAGCAGCCAAGAGGGGACAGGGGGTTATGGCTACACCTTC
CASSQEGTGGYGYTF
>-|TRBV6-5|TRBJ1-2|-
TGTGCCAGCAGTTACTCAGGGGACGGCTACACCTTC
CASSYSGDGYTF
>-|TRBV6-6|TRBJ1-3|-
TGTGCCAGCAGTTACCCAGACAGGAGGGGAGGAAACACCATATATTTT
CASSYPDRRGGNTIYF
>-|TRBV11-2|TRBJ2-5|-
TGTGCCAGCAGCCCCCTTAGGCGTAAAGAGACCCAGTACTTC
CASSPLRRKETQYF
>-|TRBV9|TRBJ1-3|TRBD1
TGTGCCAGCAGCGTAGCGACAGGGTCTGGAAACACCATATATTTT
CASSVATGSGNTIYF
>-|TRBV11-3|TRBJ1-1|-
TGTGCCAGCAGATCATCCGCGACAGGCAACACTGAAGCTTTCTTT
CASRSSATGNTEAFF